What follows are 10 T cell receptor beta chains derived from one specimen sequenced in a study of blood T cell repertoires in COVID-19. The method was immunoSEQ multiplex PCR; TCRdb's version includes in-frame clones alone and lacks a portion of them. The repertoire has 120,000 to 150,000 clones, around four fifths of them found once; the top ten carry about 6.1%. Sample: PBMCs or T cells enriched from blood (not recorded which). These receptor sequences come from a woman between 40 and 50 years old who had recovered from COVID-19.

The chain joins TRBV7-9 to TRBJ1-2, with TRBD1 as a possible D gene (5 bases). The CDR3 spans 11 residues. Looked up from germline, CDR1 is SEHNR and CDR2 is FQNEAQ (reference sequence). V was cut by 1 base and J by 8 bases, with 5 bases left in between. The CDR3 here is CASSLDRGYTF. The CDR3 DNA is TGTGCCAGCAGCTTAGACAGGGGCTACACCTTC.

The CDR3: CANIGLAGSDTQYF. In DNA, the CDR3 is TGTGCCAATATCGGACTAGCGGGATCAGATACGCAGTATTTT. The chain joins TRBV2 to TRBJ2-3, with TRBD2 identical over 12 bases. V lost 10 bases, J lost 4 bases, and 6 bases stayed unmatched. The CDR3 has 14 residues. The germline gives CDR1 SNHLY, CDR2 FYNNEI. The full variable domain, with the rest looked up from reference TRBV2 and TRBJ2-3, is EPEVTQTPSHQVTQMGQEVILRCVPISNHLYFYWYRQILGQKVEFLVSFYNNEISEKSEIFDDQFSVERPDGSNFTLKIRSTKLEDSAMYFCANIGLAGSDTQYFGPGTRLTVL.

This clone has only a few counts. The chain couples TRBV7-6 to TRBJ1-2; 7 nucleotides align to TRBD1. The CDR3 has 13 residues. Germline V gene lookup returns CDR1 SGHVS and CDR2 FNYEAQ. Trimming took 4 bases from V and 4 from J; bases not matched to a gene: 3. CDR3 loop: CASSSGTAYGYTF. For the CDR3, the DNA is TGTGCCAGCAGCTCCGGGACAGCCTATGGCTACACCTTC.

The chain is built from TRBV7-3 and TRBJ2-2, with 9 bases aligning to TRBD1. Germline V gene lookup returns CDR1 SGHTA and CDR2 FQGTGA. The CDR3 has 17 amino acids. The V and J ends lost 5 bases and 6 bases, in that order; junction bases with no gene match: 13. The CDR3 DNA follows: TGTGCCAGCAGCCCCGGACTGAGGACAGGGGATCCCGGGGAGCTGTTTTTT. Translated: CASSPGLRTGDPGELFF.

The rearrangement uses TRBV27 and TRBJ1-1; D ambiguous. Germline values: CDR1 MNHEY, CDR2 SMNVEV (reference sequence). The CDR3 runs 15 residues. Trimming took off 6 bases at V and 1 base at J, with 15 bases between the two ends. Here the CDR3 DNA reads TGTGCCAGCAGCCGGGTCCCTACGTGGAACACTGAAGCTTTCTTT. Translating gives CASSRVPTWNTEAFF.

This rearrangement joins TRBV12-3 or TRBV12-4 to TRBJ1-2; D might be TRBD1 (5 bases). Trimming took 3 bases from V and 3 from J, leaving 5 bases between them. This CDR3 comprises 12 residues. CDR3 DNA: TGTGCCAGCAGTTTCAGGGACTATGGCTACACCTTC. Translating gives CASSFRDYGYTF.

The rearrangement joins TRBV4-1 to TRBJ1-5; weak D call: TRBD1 (5 bases). V was trimmed by 3 bases and J by 4 bases, leaving 22 bases between them. The CDR3 covers 18 residues. Germline CDR1 MGHRA, CDR2 YSYEKL. The CDR3 here is CASSQVDMGFIRNQPQHF. The CDR3 DNA follows: TGCGCCAGCAGCCAGGTGGACATGGGGTTTATTAGGAATCAGCCCCAGCATTTT.

A few counts support this clone. The V call is TRBV29-1, the J call TRBJ1-4, with a tentative D call TRBD1 (6 bases). Trimming removed 7 bases at V and 0 bases at J, with 12 bases between. CDR1 and CDR2 from the germline V gene are SQVTM and ANQGSEA. The CDR3 has 14 residues. CDR3 sequence reads: CSARGAATNEKLFF. The CDR3 bases are TGCAGCGCCCGGGGGGCAGCAACTAATGAAAAACTGTTTTTT.

The chain uses TRBV7-8 and TRBJ2-3; D is perhaps TRBD1 (6 bases). The CDR3 totals 13 residues. V was trimmed by 5 bases and J by 4 bases, leaving 10 bases between them. The germline gives CDR1 SGHVS, CDR2 FQNEAQ. This chain's CDR3 is CASSLTGSDTQYF. DNA of the CDR3: TGTGCCAGCAGCCTTACAGGGTCAGATACGCAGTATTTT.

This sequence joins TRBV5-5 and TRBJ1-4; D may be TRBD1 (5 bases). CDR1 is SGHKS and CDR2 is YYEKEE in the germline V gene (reference sequence). The CDR3 consists of 14 residues. The V and J ends lost 4 bases and 8 bases respectively, with 15 bases between them. The CDR3 here is CASSPGVGGEKLFF. CDR3 DNA sequence: TGTGCCAGCAGCCCGGGGGTAGGCGGAGAAAAACTGTTTTTT.